The present entry profiles one TCR beta chain with its context. The antigen remains unidentified. These data are taken from a study of siplizumab effects on memory and regulatory T cells. Study findings and constraints: Confirmation that proliferating Tregs from siplizumab cultures had suppressive function was not obtained. Naive T cells were seen as more diverse than memory cells and as major alloresponse contributors. Assignment of a naive or memory phenotype failed for roughly 80-97% of the proliferating CD4+ or CD8+ clones. Alloreactive sequences tracing back to unstimulated CD4+ memory cells were significantly reduced by siplizumab.

Using immunoSEQ multiplex PCR, the repertoire was profiled, and TCRdb retains in-frame clones only, with some absent. The sample lists approximately 56,000 clones, around 97% occurring once. Material: naive CD8+ T cells sorted from blood. The receptor was derived from a human donor in good health.

The CDR3 loop is CSVGLAGGGYNEQFF. Here the CDR3 DNA reads TGCAGCGTTGGACTAGCGGGAGGGGGCTACAATGAGCAGTTCTTC. The rearrangement links TRBV29-1 to TRBJ2-1, with 14 positions matching TRBD2. CDR1 and CDR2 (germline): SQVTM, ANQGSEA. CDR3 length equals 15 residues. V trimming: 4 bases; J trimming: 3 bases; junction bases outside the gene matches: 2.